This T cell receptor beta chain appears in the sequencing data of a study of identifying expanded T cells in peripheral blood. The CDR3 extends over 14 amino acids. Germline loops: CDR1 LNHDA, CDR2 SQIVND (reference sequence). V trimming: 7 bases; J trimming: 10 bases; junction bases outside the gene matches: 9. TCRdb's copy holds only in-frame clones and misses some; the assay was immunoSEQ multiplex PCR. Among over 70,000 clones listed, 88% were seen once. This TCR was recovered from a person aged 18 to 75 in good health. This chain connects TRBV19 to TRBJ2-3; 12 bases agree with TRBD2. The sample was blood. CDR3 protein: CASTYTSGGFSQYF. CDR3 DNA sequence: TGTGCCAGTACTTATACTAGCGGGGGGTTTTCGCAGTATTTT. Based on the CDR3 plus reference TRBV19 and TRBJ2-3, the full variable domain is DGGITQSPKYLFRKEGQNVTLSCEQNLNHDAMYWYRQDPGQGLRLIYYSQIVNDFQKGDIAEGYSVSREKKESFPLTVTSAQKNPTAFYLCASTYTSGGFSQYFGPGTRLTVL.